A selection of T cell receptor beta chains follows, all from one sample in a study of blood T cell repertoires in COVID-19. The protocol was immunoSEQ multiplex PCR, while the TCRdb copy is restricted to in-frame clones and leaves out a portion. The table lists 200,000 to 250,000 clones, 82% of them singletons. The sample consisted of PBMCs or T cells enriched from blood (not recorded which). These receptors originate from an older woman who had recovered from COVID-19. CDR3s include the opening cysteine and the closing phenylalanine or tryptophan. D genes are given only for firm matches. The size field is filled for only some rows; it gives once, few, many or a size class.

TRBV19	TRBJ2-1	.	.	CASSWTSSSYNEQFF	TGTGCCAGTAGTTGGACTTCAAGCTCCTACAATGAGCAGTTCTTC
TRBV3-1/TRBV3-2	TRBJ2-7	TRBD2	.	CASSQGLHGTSGFYEQYF	TGTGCCAGCAGCCAAGGCTTACACGGGACTAGCGGTTTCTACGAGCAGTACTTC
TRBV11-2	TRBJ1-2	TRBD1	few	CASSLAWTGGSGTF	TGTGCCAGCAGCTTGGCATGGACAGGGGGTTCCGGCACCTTC
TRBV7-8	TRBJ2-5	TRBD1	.	CASSLRDRGLGETQYF	TGTGCCAGCAGCTTACGGGACAGGGGGTTAGGAGAGACCCAGTACTTC
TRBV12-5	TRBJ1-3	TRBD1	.	CASGPQGETGNTIYF	TGTGCTAGTGGTCCACAGGGGGAAACTGGAAACACCATATATTTT
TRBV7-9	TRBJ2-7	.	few	CASSPPGYEQYF	TGTGCCAGCAGCCCTCCCGGCTACGAGCAGTACTTC
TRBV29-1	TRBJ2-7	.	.	CSVEEGDYEQYF	TGCAGCGTTGAAGAAGGGGACTACGAGCAGTACTTC
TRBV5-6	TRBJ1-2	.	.	CASSLVAEANYGYTF	TGTGCCAGCAGCTTGGTGGCAGAAGCTAACTATGGCTACACCTTC
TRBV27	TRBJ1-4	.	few	CASSSAWSEKLFF	TGTGCCAGCAGCAGTGCCTGGAGTGAAAAACTGTTTTTT
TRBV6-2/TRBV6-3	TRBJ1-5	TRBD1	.	CASSFGTGNSQPQHF	TGTGCCAGCAGTTTTGGGACAGGGAACAGTCAGCCCCAGCATTTT
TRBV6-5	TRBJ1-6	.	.	CASSYSFVNSNSPLHF	TGTGCCAGCAGTTACAGCTTTGTGAACAGTAATTCACCCCTCCACTTT
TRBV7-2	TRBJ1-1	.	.	CASSLVRSSRGKVTEAFF	TGTGCCAGCAGCTTAGTACGAAGTAGTCGGGGGAAGGTCACTGAAGCTTTCTTT
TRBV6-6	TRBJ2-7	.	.	CASSYPHSASEQYF	TGTGCCAGCAGTTATCCCCATAGCGCCTCCGAGCAGTACTTC
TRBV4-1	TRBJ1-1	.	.	CASSQRQKNTEAFF	TGCGCCAGCAGCCAAAGACAGAAGAACACTGAAGCTTTCTTT
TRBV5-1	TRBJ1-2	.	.	CASRTTGIGYGYTF	TGCGCCAGCAGAACCACAGGGATTGGCTATGGCTACACCTTC
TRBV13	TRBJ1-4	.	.	CASSPPQGGKLFF	TGTGCCAGCAGTCCACCACAGGGCGGAAAACTGTTTTTT
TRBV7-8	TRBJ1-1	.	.	CASSPGTPMNTEAFF	TGTGCCAGCAGCCCAGGGACACCCATGAACACTGAAGCTTTCTTT
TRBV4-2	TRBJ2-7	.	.	CASSQDTGLTYEQYF	TGTGCCAGCAGCCAAGATACAGGATTGACCTACGAGCAGTACTTC
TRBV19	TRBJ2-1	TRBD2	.	CASSIPGLAGEKFF	TGTGCCAGTAGTATCCCCGGTCTAGCGGGAGAGAAGTTCTTC
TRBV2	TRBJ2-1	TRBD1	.	CASSVTGGAEQFF	TGTGCCAGCAGTGTTACAGGGGGTGCTGAGCAGTTCTTC
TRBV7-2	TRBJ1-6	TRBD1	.	CASSLQNRGNSPLHF	TGTGCCAGCAGCTTACAGAACAGGGGTAATTCACCCCTCCACTTT
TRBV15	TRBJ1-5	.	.	CATSREAGRGVSQPQHF	TGTGCCACCAGCAGAGAAGCGGGAAGGGGGGTGAGTCAGCCCCAGCATTTT
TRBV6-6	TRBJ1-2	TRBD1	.	CASSPDRGRYHYGYTF	TGTGCCAGCAGCCCGGACAGGGGGCGTTATCACTATGGCTACACCTTC
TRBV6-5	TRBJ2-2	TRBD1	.	CASSSRTGVNGELFF	TGTGCCAGCAGTTCTCGGACAGGGGTGAACGGGGAGCTGTTTTTT
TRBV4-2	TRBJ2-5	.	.	CASSANGGAEETQYF	TGTGCCAGCAGCGCCAATGGGGGGGCGGAAGAGACCCAGTACTTC
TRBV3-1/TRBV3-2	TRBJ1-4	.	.	CASSHEGGLFF	TGTGCCAGCAGCCACGAAGGGGGACTGTTTTTT
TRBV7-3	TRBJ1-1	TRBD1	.	CASSSQGADTEAFF	TGTGCCAGCAGCTCACAGGGGGCTGACACTGAAGCTTTCTTT
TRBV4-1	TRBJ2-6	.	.	CASSRVVRDGANVLTF	TGCGCCAGCAGCCGGGTTGTGAGGGATGGGGCCAACGTCCTGACTTTC
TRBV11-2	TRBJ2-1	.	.	CASGTVDEQFF	TGTGCCAGCGGCACAGTGGATGAGCAGTTCTTC
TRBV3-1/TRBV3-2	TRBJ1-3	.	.	CASSPLNFGNTIYF	TGTGCCAGCTCCCCCCTCAACTTCGGAAACACCATATATTTT
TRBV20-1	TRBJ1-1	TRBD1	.	CSASPFDRAGTEAFF	TGCAGTGCTAGTCCCTTCGACAGGGCAGGGACTGAAGCTTTCTTT
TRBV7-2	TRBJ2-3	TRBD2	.	CASSLGGGGRATDTQYF	TGTGCCAGCAGCTTAGGGGGGGGCGGGAGGGCGACAGATACGCAGTATTTT
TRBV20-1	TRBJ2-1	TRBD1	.	CSARDRDRGFVEQFF	TGCAGTGCTCGTGACCGGGACAGGGGGTTTGTTGAGCAGTTCTTC
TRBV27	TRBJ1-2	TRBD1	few	CASSSHPRDSGYTF	TGTGCCAGCAGTTCCCATCCCAGGGACAGTGGCTACACCTTC
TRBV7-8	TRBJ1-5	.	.	CASWGVPQHF	TGTGCCAGCTGGGGAGTGCCCCAGCATTTT
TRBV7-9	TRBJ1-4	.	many	CASSPLEGEFEKLFF	TGTGCCAGCAGCCCCCTCGAAGGGGAATTTGAAAAACTGTTTTTT
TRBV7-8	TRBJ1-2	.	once	CASSLASLGQNYGYTF	TGTGCCAGCAGCTTAGCTTCTCTAGGACAGAACTATGGCTACACCTTC
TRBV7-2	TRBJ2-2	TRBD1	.	CASSAQGARRTGELFF	TGTGCCAGCAGCGCCCAGGGGGCGCGGCGGACCGGGGAGCTGTTTTTT
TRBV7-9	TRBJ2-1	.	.	CASSLGGSYNEQFF	TGTGCCAGCAGCTTAGGAGGGAGTTATAATGAGCAGTTCTTC
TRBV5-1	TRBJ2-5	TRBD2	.	CASTRNAGGKETQYF	TGCGCCAGCACTCGTAATGCGGGAGGGAAAGAGACCCAGTACTTC
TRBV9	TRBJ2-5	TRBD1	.	CASSPGQGRETQYF	TGTGCCAGCAGCCCGGGACAGGGGAGGGAGACCCAGTACTTC
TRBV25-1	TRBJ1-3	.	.	CASSLRGSSGNTIYF	TGTGCCAGCAGCCTCAGGGGCTCCTCTGGAAACACCATATATTTT
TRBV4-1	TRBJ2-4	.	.	CASSQNAGSKNIQYF	TGCGCCAGCAGCCAAAACGCCGGGTCCAAAAACATTCAGTACTTC
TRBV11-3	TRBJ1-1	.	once	CASSLGPGAEAFF	TGTGCCAGCAGCTTAGGGCCAGGGGCTGAAGCTTTCTTT